This T cell receptor (beta chain) was recorded in a study of cytomegalovirus exposure and HLA in healthy donors. Study-level results: Across donors, presence/absence analyses took sequencing depth to be roughly uniform. Specificity of a few CMV-associated chains for CMV antigens was verified in vitro.

As to this clone: Its antigen is undetermined.

Donors counted as nominally healthy when sampled, yet unrecorded immune exposures were likely. In the PCR, 60 Vbeta and 13 Jbeta primers were used. Sequencing was performed with immunoSEQ multiplex PCR; in TCRdb, only in-frame clones are kept and a portion is missing. The table records more than 110,000 clones, roughly four fifths of them present only once. CDR3 length: 12 amino acids. V was shortened by 8 bases and J by 2 bases, with 9 bases between the two germline ends. Germline V gives CDR1 SGHTA, CDR2 FQGTGA. The receptor was isolated from a man between 40 and 49 years old in good health and CMV-seropositive. This chain uses TRBV7-3 with TRBJ1-2; D unclear. Sequenced sample: PBMCs. This CDR3 reads CASETENYGYTF. In DNA, the CDR3 is TGTGCCAGCGAAACAGAGAACTATGGCTACACCTTC.